This TCR beta chain was recovered during a study of HIV-infected patients and healthy controls. V was cut by 4 bases and J by 0 bases, with 12 bases left in between. Germline assignment: CDR1 MGHRA and CDR2 YSYEKL. CDR3 length equals 16 residues. TCRdb redid the calling of the 5' RACE reads with MiXCR, one entry per CDR3 protein. The table lists about 64,000 distinct CDR3 sequences, 15% to 20% of them singletons. Sequenced: CD4+ T cells from blood. The source of this sequence is a human donor in good health. This rearrangement joins TRBV4-1 to TRBJ1-4; D might be TRBD1 (5 bases). The CDR3 spells CASSLDRDPTNEKLFF. The CDR3 DNA reads as TGCGCCAGCAGCCTAGACAGAGACCCAACTAATGAAAAACTGTTTTTT.